The 23 T cell receptor beta chains in this list originate from one sample, sequenced in a study of beta chain features in type 1 diabetes. Isolated RNA was reverse transcribed in full, so expressed TCRB transcripts were sequenced. Clones were read by immunoSEQ multiplex PCR, and TCRdb kept only the in-frame ones, dropping some. Counted here are over 500,000 clones, roughly 16% occurring once; the ten biggest clones make up 0.09% to 0.095%. The material sequenced was naive CD4+ T cells from blood. The receptors here all came from a man younger than 35 in good health.

This clone has a handful of counts. The junction departs from the called germline gene at one end, perhaps through a read error. Here the CDR3 reads CASRLGREIYNEQFF. CDR3 nucleotides: TGTGCCAGCAGGTTAGGACGCGAGATTTACAATGAGCAGTTCTTC. V usage is TRBV7-2 and J usage is TRBJ2-1; D is uncertain. CDR1 and CDR2 (germline): SGHTA, FQGNSA. The CDR3 contains 15 residues.

The chain uses TRBV9 and TRBJ1-2, with a possible D match to TRBD1 (6 bases). CDR3 size: 18 residues. With 3 bases removed from V and 4 bases from J, the gap between germline ends came to 25 bases. Germline V gives CDR1 SGDLS, CDR2 YYNGEE. This CDR3 is CASSARSLLTGGPYGYTF. For the CDR3, the DNA is TGTGCCAGCAGCGCCCGCTCCCTTCTTACGGGGGGGCCCTATGGCTACACCTTC.

The V call is TRBV30, the J call TRBJ1-1; D is unclear. CDR1 and CDR2 (germline): GTSNPN, SVGIG (reference sequence). V was trimmed by 2 bases and J by 1 base, leaving 8 bases between them. CDR3 size: 13 residues. The CDR3 DNA follows: TGTGCCTGGAGTCCGGACCCGAACACTGAAGCTTTCTTT. It specifies CAWSPDPNTEAFF.

J is TRBJ2-1 and V is TRBV10-3; a weak D match, TRBD2 (6 bases). The CDR3 contains 15 residues. V was shortened by 4 bases and J by 1 base, with 11 bases between the two germline ends. The V gene's germline CDR1 is ENHRY and CDR2 SYGVKD. CDR3 in DNA: TGTGCCATCAGTGGGGGACTGACATCCTACAATGAGCAGTTCTTC. Protein product: CAISGGLTSYNEQFF.

The rearrangement uses TRBV18 and TRBJ2-5; possibly TRBD2 for D (6 bases). Between the trimmed V and J ends, which lost 7 bases and 5 bases, there was a span of 20 bases. This CDR3 contains 15 residues. Germline assignment: CDR1 KGHSH and CDR2 LQKENI. The CDR3 loop reads CASLATRAGGETQYF. The CDR3 nucleotides read TGTGCCAGCTTGGCTACCAGGGCCGGAGGGGAGACCCAGTACTTC.

CDR3 in DNA: TGTGCCAGCAACGACAGCGGACCTAAAAACATTCAGTACTTC. It specifies CASNDSGPKNIQYF. This chain joins TRBV11-2 and TRBJ2-4, with D perhaps assigned TRBD1 or TRBD2 (5 bases each). Germline V gives CDR1 SGHAT, CDR2 FQNNGV. The CDR3 is 14 residues long. The germline V and J ends were trimmed by 7 bases and 4 bases, with 14 bases remaining between them.

Regarding this clone: Other DNA sequences in this sample translate to the same CDR3. The chain couples TRBV18 to TRBJ2-7; 7 bases map to TRBD1. Germline CDR1 reads KGHSH; CDR2 reads LQKENI. V was pared by 3 bases and J by 4 bases, with 3 bases of the junction left unmatched. The CDR3 has 13 amino acids. The CDR3, as DNA: TGTGCCAGCTCACCCGACAGGGCGTACGAGCAGTACTTC. It specifies CASSPDRAYEQYF.

In its sample, this clone was seen a few times. The sample contains more than one DNA sequence encoding this CDR3. CDR3 DNA: TGTGCCAGCAGCCCACAGGGTCGCGAGCAGTACTTC. Translated, it gives CASSPQGREQYF. The V call is TRBV9, the J call TRBJ2-7; weak D call: TRBD1 (6 bases). This CDR3 region has 12 residues. Trimming cost V 4 bases and J 6 bases, with 11 bases left between them. Per the germline V gene, CDR1 is SGDLS and CDR2 is YYNGEE.

This clone was counted only a few times. The chain recombines TRBV11-2 with TRBJ1-1, with TRBD1 as a possible D gene (5 bases). This CDR3 spans 14 amino acids. Trimming stripped 1 base from V and 5 bases from J, with 11 bases between. The germline gives CDR1 SGHAT, CDR2 FQNNGV. The CDR3: CASSLVAGRTEAFF. The CDR3 DNA follows: TGTGCCAGCAGCTTAGTTGCAGGGCGAACTGAAGCTTTCTTT.

The chain joins TRBV29-1 to TRBJ2-3; TRBD2 agrees at 8 bases. The CDR3 loop spans 13 amino acids. CDR1 and CDR2 (germline): SQVTM, ANQGSEA. Trimming cost V 6 bases and J 2 bases; bases outside gene matches: 4. The CDR3 protein is CSVQRGNTDTQYF. In DNA, the CDR3 is TGCAGCGTACAGCGGGGGAACACAGATACGCAGTATTTT.

The chain is built from TRBV19 and TRBJ2-7; 12 bases map to TRBD2. Looked up from germline, CDR1 is LNHDA and CDR2 is SQIVND (reference sequence). With V trimmed by 6 bases and J by 0 bases, 6 bases remained unmatched. This CDR3 region has 16 residues. CDR3 nucleotide sequence: TGTGCCAGTAGGCGCAAGACTAGCGGGAGCTCCTACGAGCAGTACTTC. It encodes CASRRKTSGSSYEQYF.

This clone was seen a handful of times. Other DNA sequences in this specimen translate into the identical CDR3. The J gene is TRBJ1-3, the V gene TRBV30; D is undetermined. The CDR3 has 15 residues. V dropped 0 bases and J dropped 0 bases, with 9 bases sitting between them. Looked up from germline, CDR1 is GTSNPN and CDR2 is SVGIG (reference sequence). The CDR3 loop is CAWSVGGLSGNTIYF. CDR3 in DNA: TGTGCCTGGAGTGTCGGAGGTCTCTCTGGAAACACCATATATTTT.

This sequence joins TRBV5-6 and TRBJ1-1; D not certain. Germline V lookup: CDR1 SGHDT, CDR2 YYEEEE. The germline V and J ends were trimmed by 7 bases and 0 bases, with 7 bases remaining between them. This CDR3 comprises 12 residues. The CDR3 DNA reads TGTGCCAGCCAGGACCTGAACACTGAAGCTTTCTTT. Its protein product is CASQDLNTEAFF.

The chain employs TRBV7-3 and TRBJ1-6, with 11 bases that match TRBD1. The CDR3 is 21 residues long. V shed 2 bases, J shed 0 bases, and the junction held 12 bases outside the gene matches. From germline, CDR1 is SGHTA and CDR2 FQGTGA. CDR3 nucleotides: TGTGCCAGCAGCTTATCGCGGGGATGGGACAGGGGGAGCTCCTATAATTCACCCCTCCACTTT. This encodes CASSLSRGWDRGSSYNSPLHF.

This chain joins TRBV7-9 and TRBJ1-2, with 8 bases fitting TRBD1. The CDR3 has 17 amino acids. CDR1 is SEHNR, CDR2 FQNEAQ, per germline (reference sequence). V was clipped by 3 bases and J by 4 bases; unmatched bases: 13. The DNA for the CDR3 is TGTGCCAGCAGCTTGGGCCGCGGACAGGGTTTCGGCTATGGCTACACCTTC. Its translation is CASSLGRGQGFGYGYTF.

The chain combines TRBV28 with TRBJ1-2; D is undetermined. Trimming shortened V by 2 bases and J by 8 bases, and 9 bases separated the two germline ends. The CDR3 runs to 12 residues. Germline lookup yields CDR1 MDHEN and CDR2 SYDVKM. CDR3 loop: CASSLKQTGYTF. The CDR3 bases are TGTGCCAGCAGTTTAAAGCAGACGGGCTACACCTTC.

The chain combines TRBV10-3 with TRBJ2-5, with a possible D match to TRBD2 (5 bases). Germline CDR1 is ENHRY and CDR2 is SYGVKD. The V end was cut by 5 bases, the J end by 2 bases, with 12 bases between. The CDR3 runs 14 residues. CDR3 loop: CAISRAGYQETQYF. Here the CDR3 DNA reads TGTGCCATCAGTCGGGCGGGTTATCAAGAGACCCAGTACTTC.

This clone was seen a handful of times. The J gene is TRBJ2-7, the V gene TRBV5-1, with 9 bases identical to TRBD1. With 4 bases clipped from V and 2 bases from J, the junction kept 7 bases outside the gene matches. Germline lookup yields CDR1 SGHRS and CDR2 YFSETQ. This CDR3 has 15 amino acids. CDR3 DNA sequence: TGCGCCAGCAGCCTGGGACAGGGCGGCGCCTACGAGCAGTACTTC. Translated, it gives CASSLGQGGAYEQYF.

This clone was found a few times. Other nucleotide sequences in the sample specify the same CDR3. The gene calls are TRBV30 and TRBJ2-5; no firm D call. The CDR3 is 11 residues long. Germline-derived CDR1 and CDR2 are GTSNPN and SVGIG (reference sequence). The V end lost 0 bases, the J end lost 5 bases, and 4 bases lay between the germline ends. The CDR3 region is CAWSVSETQYF. As DNA, the CDR3 is TGTGCCTGGAGTGTAAGCGAGACCCAGTACTTC.

This clone was seen a handful of times. The V call is TRBV6-5, the J call TRBJ2-5; D may be TRBD1 (6 bases). Gene TRBJ2-7 matches the end of the DNA better, so the J call may be wrong. Germline CDR1 reads MNHEY; CDR2 reads SVGAGI. CDR3 length: 14 amino acids. CDR3 in DNA: TGTGCCAGCAGTTACATCACAGGGCCCTACGAGCAGTACTTC. Encoded protein: CASSYITGPYEQYF.

A few counts support this clone. The V call is TRBV14, the J call TRBJ2-4; 13 positions match TRBD2. The CDR3 spans 20 residues. Unmatched junction bases numbered 12, after V lost 1 base and J lost 3 bases. The germline V gene has CDR1 SGHDN and CDR2 FVKESK. The CDR3 DNA sequence: TGTGCCAGCAGCCAAGCCTTGACTAGCGGGAGGTTCCAGGACAAAAACATTCAGTACTTC. Protein: CASSQALTSGRFQDKNIQYF.

The chain employs TRBV18 and TRBJ2-5; D not resolved. Trimming pared 3 bases from V and 2 bases from J, leaving 7 bases between. The germline V gene has CDR1 KGHSH and CDR2 LQKENI. The length of the CDR3 is 13 residues. The CDR3 DNA is TGTGCCAGCTCACCCTCCTGGCAAGAGACCCAGTACTTC. As protein: CASSPSWQETQYF.

This clone was seen a handful of times. The chain carries TRBV5-1 and TRBJ2-7; 7 bases line up with TRBD1. The CDR3 spans 16 residues. V lost 5 bases to trimming and J lost 3 bases; unmatched junction nucleotides: 14. Germline CDR1 and CDR2: SGHRS and YFSETQ. Here the CDR3 DNA reads TGCGCCAGCAGTCGCGGTCCCGGGACAGACCGCTACGAGCAGTACTTC. Translation gives CASSRGPGTDRYEQYF.